These T cell receptor beta chains were read from a single sample in a study of brain T cells in children with intractable seizures. Profiled with immunoSEQ multiplex PCR; TCRdb holds only in-frame clones, not every one. The sample lists hundreds of thousands of clones, over 90% occurring once. Here the sequenced sample was peripheral blood, taken roughly 5 months after surgery. The source is a boy in the first two years of life with tuberous sclerosis and intractable seizures. Each CDR3 is given with its conserved first and last residue.

v_gene: TRBV19
j_gene: TRBJ2-4
CDR3aa: CASCSGGWNIQYF

v_gene: TRBV5-1
j_gene: TRBJ2-5
CDR3aa: CASSRGQRETQYF

v_gene: TRBV4-1
j_gene: TRBJ1-1
CDR3aa: CASSPFGGSTEAFF

v_gene: TRBV28
j_gene: TRBJ1-2
CDR3aa: CASSLLGTVYGYTF

v_gene: TRBV30
j_gene: TRBJ2-7
CDR3aa: CAWGVLTYEQYF

v_gene: TRBV18
j_gene: TRBJ2-5
CDR3aa: CASSPTRGPGETQYF

v_gene: TRBV29-1
j_gene: TRBJ2-6
CDR3aa: CSVDGGFLPGANVLTF

v_gene: TRBV6-1
j_gene: TRBJ2-1
CDR3aa: CASSEGLSSYNEQFF

v_gene: TRBV7-6
j_gene: TRBJ2-7
CDR3aa: CASSLALDRAYEQYF

v_gene: TRBV7-8
j_gene: TRBJ2-1
CDR3aa: CASSLGLGNEQFF

v_gene: TRBV19
j_gene: TRBJ1-1
CDR3aa: CASSPPGTPAGTEAFF

v_gene: TRBV5-6
j_gene: TRBJ2-1
CDR3aa: CASSFGTENEQFF

v_gene: TRBV5-6
j_gene: TRBJ2-2
CDR3aa: CASSFPSTGELFF

v_gene: TRBV30
j_gene: TRBJ2-7
CDR3aa: CAWSTGGGYEQYF

v_gene: TRBV24-1
j_gene: TRBJ2-7
CDR3aa: CATSDATGGAYEQYF

v_gene: TRBV7-9
j_gene: TRBJ1-1
CDR3aa: CASSLIAGNTEAFF

v_gene: TRBV19
j_gene: TRBJ1-4
CDR3aa: CASSTLRTSIKLFF

v_gene: TRBV19
j_gene: TRBJ2-3
CDR3aa: CASSTRGASGRLGADTQYF

v_gene: TRBV27
j_gene: TRBJ1-2
CDR3aa: CASTPGTGAGGYTF

v_gene: TRBV10-2
j_gene: TRBJ1-6
CDR3aa: CASSPGGKDSPLHF

v_gene: TRBV2
j_gene: TRBJ2-3
CDR3aa: CASSPETSGATDTQYF

v_gene: TRBV9
j_gene: TRBJ1-5
CDR3aa: CASSVGGGNQPQHF

v_gene: TRBV4-1
j_gene: TRBJ1-2
CDR3aa: CASSQEESRLSGYTF

v_gene: TRBV4-1
j_gene: TRBJ2-7
CDR3aa: CASSQGRDYSYEQYF

v_gene: TRBV2
j_gene: TRBJ1-1
CDR3aa: CASSGRFLAFF

v_gene: TRBV7-9
j_gene: TRBJ2-3
CDR3aa: CASSRTSVTDTQYF

v_gene: TRBV11-2
j_gene: TRBJ1-1
CDR3aa: CASSLASGGESTAFF

v_gene: TRBV6-1
j_gene: TRBJ2-1
CDR3aa: CASSEGLAGYNEQFF

v_gene: TRBV11-2
j_gene: TRBJ2-7
CDR3aa: CASSWPFGYEQYF

v_gene: TRBV29-1
j_gene: TRBJ2-7
CDR3aa: CSIKGPSYEQYF

v_gene: TRBV19
j_gene: TRBJ1-6
CDR3aa: CASSTGTVNSPLHF

v_gene: TRBV2
j_gene: TRBJ2-7
CDR3aa: CASSPQLAGSTYEQYF